The 6 T cell receptor beta chains reported below all come from one sample, sequenced in a study of memory CD4+ T cells and cytomegalovirus serostatus. Single viable CD3+CD4+CD8-CD45RO+ cells were sorted as the memory CD4+ T cells. Repertoires were generated with immunoSEQ multiplex PCR, while TCRdb's copy carries only in-frame clones and drops some. The table lists tens of thousands of clones, around 80% of them singletons. The source material was memory CD4+ T cells from blood. These receptor sequences come from an adult in good health and CMV-seronegative.

V and J are TRBV7-3 and TRBJ2-3; 8 bases are a match to TRBD1. Losses at the gene ends were 1 base for V and 5 bases for J; bases not matched to a gene: 11. The CDR3 spans 17 residues. CDR1 is SGHTA and CDR2 is FQGTGA in the germline V gene. CDR3 DNA sequence: TGTGCCAGCAGCTTAAGGTCGCCAGGGGGCGGGGAAGATACGCAGTATTTT. The encoded protein is CASSLRSPGGGEDTQYF.

The rearrangement uses TRBV6-6 and TRBJ1-3, with D unresolved. CDR1 and CDR2 from the germline V gene are MNHNY and SVGAGI (reference sequence). CDR3 length equals 11 residues. V was trimmed by 2 bases and J by 14 bases, leaving 10 bases between them. The CDR3 DNA sequence: TGTGCCAGCAGTTACGAGGCAGTACTATATTTT. This translates into CASSYEAVLYF.

The chain is built from TRBV7-8 and TRBJ1-2, with D hard to call. The length of the CDR3 is 13 residues. Germline lookup yields CDR1 SGHVS and CDR2 FQNEAQ. V gave up 5 bases and J gave up 4 bases, with 11 bases separating them. The CDR3 DNA sequence: TGTGCCAGCAGCCCGGCATTTTCCTATGGCTACACCTTC. Its protein is CASSPAFSYGYTF.

This clone was picked up a small number of times. The chain employs TRBV30 and TRBJ1-5; 8 nucleotides line up with TRBD1. Unmatched junction bases numbered 5, after V lost 1 base and J lost 9 bases. This CDR3 spans 13 amino acids. Germline assignment: CDR1 GTSNPN and CDR2 SVGIG (reference sequence). The CDR3 bases are TGTGCCTGGAGTGACAGGGGGTTCGGGCCCCAGCATTTT. Residues: CAWSDRGFGPQHF.

The chain is built from TRBV27 and TRBJ2-7; D remains ambiguous. Germline V gene lookup returns CDR1 MNHEY and CDR2 SMNVEV (reference sequence). CDR3 length equals 11 residues. Trimming stripped 2 bases from V and 11 bases from J, with 10 bases between. The CDR3 region has the DNA TGTGCCAGCAGTTTAGGGCCTAGGGAGTACTTC. This gives the protein CASSLGPREYF.

The chain has TRBV10-3 and TRBJ2-7, with 7 bases lining up with TRBD2. V lost 6 bases and J lost 7; bases outside the gene matches: 9. Germline values: CDR1 ENHRY, CDR2 SYGVKD. This CDR3 is 13 amino acids long. The CDR3 reads CAIRPGLVGEQYF. The CDR3 DNA follows: TGTGCCATCAGGCCCGGACTAGTCGGGGAGCAGTACTTC.